This is a list of T cell receptor beta chains from one sample in a study of blood T cell repertoires in COVID-19. TCRdb's table, derived via immunoSEQ multiplex PCR, lists solely in-frame clones and lacks some. This sample carries approximately 40,000 clones, 75% to 90% of them seen once, and the ten largest clones take 23%. The sample consisted of peripheral blood. The receptors here all came from a woman aged 80 or older in a cohort sampled during active or convalescent COVID-19. Both conserved end residues are part of each CDR3. The order of the fields is D gene, V gene, CDR3 protein. A D gene is named only where the DNA matches it firmly.

NA	TRBV7-2	CASSINGGSTDTQYF
TRBD2	TRBV4-2	CASSQDPRTGGNEQYF
TRBD1	TRBV4-1	CASSQMSRGHQPQHF
NA	TRBV5-5	CASSYSSYEQYF
TRBD1	TRBV6-2/TRBV6-3	CASSYSISSDRGLYGYTF
NA	TRBV6-1	CASSEPYNTEAFF
TRBD1	TRBV28	CASSGEGGADTQYF
NA	TRBV30	CAWRPPGRAEAQPQHF
NA	TRBV29-1	CSVEGGIVAYNEQFF
TRBD1	TRBV9	CASSPRGQGSYEQYF
NA	TRBV19	CASSIGQAPSYEQYF
TRBD2	TRBV7-6	CASSPRTSGGAGEQFF
TRBD1	TRBV19	CASSGTGGAGQPQHF
TRBD1	TRBV9	CASSYDSNRGPQHF
NA	TRBV2	CASRATNEKLFF
NA	TRBV11-2	CASSLDRSTPGNTEAFF
NA	TRBV4-2	CASSQAGLGGYGYTF
NA	TRBV6-2/TRBV6-3	CASSYGGSGANVLTF
NA	TRBV7-2	CASSPGGSHYGYTF
TRBD1	TRBV29-1	CSVGQGGAYEQYF
NA	TRBV7-2	CASSLAGGLGNTIYF
NA	TRBV2	CASSPSSSTYNEQFF
TRBD1	TRBV5-6	CASSLRDSYEQYF
TRBD2	TRBV5-4	CASRSGGGRTDTQYF
NA	TRBV28	CASSLSLGEDRDTQYF
NA	TRBV7-3	CASSSSYNTEAFF
TRBD1	TRBV30	CAWSIEQGDSPLHF
TRBD1	TRBV24-1	CATSDLGQGETQYF
TRBD2	TRBV7-2	CASSPTSGGGIGTQYF
TRBD1	TRBV30	CAWSGQANQPQHF
NA	TRBV27	CASSPNPSIHEQYF
NA	TRBV4-1	CASSHISQDSPLHF
TRBD1	TRBV18	CASSPGTGSYEQYF
NA	TRBV5-1	CASSSRTWTDTQYF
NA	TRBV5-1	CASSLETGSGAFF
TRBD2	TRBV10-3	CAASPGTSLNEQFF
TRBD2	TRBV6-5	CASSRTSGSTDTQYF
NA	TRBV11-3	CASSLSVTGELFF
NA	TRBV7-9	CASSLGQGMDTEAFF
TRBD2	TRBV6-4	CASSDTSGYNEQFF
TRBD2	TRBV2	CASSPSGGAVADTQYF
NA	TRBV11-3	CASSFGLDEQFF
NA	TRBV2	CASKSPPVAGTGELFF
TRBD2	TRBV5-1	CASSSGLAGSSNEQFF
TRBD2	TRBV7-9	CASSLGGSGNTGELFF
NA	TRBV9	CASSDPSGGNTIYF
TRBD2	TRBV4-1	CASSQGPTSAQETQYF
TRBD1	TRBV6-1	CASSEVGPGGTGNTIYF
NA	TRBV7-9	CASSLRGSSYNEQFF
TRBD2	TRBV19	CASSPQRGTYEQYF
NA	TRBV9	CASSVGSGPRTDTIYF
TRBD1	TRBV7-2	CASSLDGTVVHGYTF